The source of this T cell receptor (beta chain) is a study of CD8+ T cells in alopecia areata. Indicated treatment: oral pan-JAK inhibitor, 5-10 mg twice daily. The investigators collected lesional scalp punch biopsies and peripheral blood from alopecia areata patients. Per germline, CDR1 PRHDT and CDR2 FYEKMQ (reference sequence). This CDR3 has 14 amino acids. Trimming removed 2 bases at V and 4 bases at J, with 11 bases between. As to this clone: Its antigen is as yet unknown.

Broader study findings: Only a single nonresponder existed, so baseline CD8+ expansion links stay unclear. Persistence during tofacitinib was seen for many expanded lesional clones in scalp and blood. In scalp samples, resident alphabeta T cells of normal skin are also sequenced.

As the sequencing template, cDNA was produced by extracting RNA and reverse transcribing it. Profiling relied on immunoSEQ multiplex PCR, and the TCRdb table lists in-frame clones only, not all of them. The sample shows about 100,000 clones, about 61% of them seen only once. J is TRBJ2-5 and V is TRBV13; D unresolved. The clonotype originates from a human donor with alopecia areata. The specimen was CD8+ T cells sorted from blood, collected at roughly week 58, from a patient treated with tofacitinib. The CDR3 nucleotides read TGTGCCAGCAGCTTAACGTCGACGGGAGAGACCCAGTACTTC. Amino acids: CASSLTSTGETQYF.